These 26 T cell receptor beta chains were sequenced from one sample in a study of T cells in Graves' hyperthyroidism and ophthalmopathy (dated by TCRdb to the late 2010s). The method behind the library was multiplex PCR. TCRdb lists the instrument as Illumina HiSeq 2000. The TCR beta CDR3 regions were amplified from the RNA transcripts. For the first round of RT-PCR on the TCR CDR3, the HTBI primer set was used together with the Qiagen OneStep RT-PCR kit. TCRdb trimmed public reads at Q25 via fastp, called clones via MiXCR and kept in-frame beta chains. Rows with a matching CDR3 protein are joined into one entry that keeps the most common DNA and genes. The sample table shows a few hundred thousand distinct CDR3 sequences, and 14% to 15% are seen once. 10% to 15% of the sample belongs to the ten largest clones. Sequences were obtained from blood. Every receptor here comes from a woman between 35 and 50 years old with Graves' hyperthyroidism that later progressed to Graves' ophthalmopathy.

This clonotype was seen many times. The chain is built from TRBV13 and TRBJ1-1; D call uncertain. V lost 6 bases and J lost 4, with 12 bases in between. CDR3 length: 13 amino acids. The germline gives CDR1 PRHDT, CDR2 FYEKMQ (reference sequence). This CDR3 is CASSYYGVTEAFF. CDR3 nucleotide sequence: TGTGCCAGCAGTTACTACGGGGTCACTGAAGCTTTCTTT. The whole variable domain, remainder taken from reference TRBV13 and TRBJ1-1, is AAGVIQSPRHLIKEKRETATLKCYPIPRHDTVYWYQQGPGQDPQFLISFYEKMQSDKGSIPDRFSAQQFSDYHSELNMSSLELGDSALYFCASSYYGVTEAFFGQGTRLTVV.

This clonotype was seen at least ten times. The chain is built from TRBV20-1 and TRBJ2-3; 11 nucleotides line up with TRBD2. The CDR3 is 18 residues long. J lost 2 bases, V lost 8 bases, and 18 bases had no gene match. Germline CDR1 is DFQATT and CDR2 is SNEGSKA (reference sequence). The CDR3 bases are TGCAGTCCCTATGTCCCAGGACTAGCGGGTAGAGCCACAGATACGCAGTATTTT. Protein product: CSPYVPGLAGRATDTQYF.

The genes are TRBV6-6 and TRBJ1-6, with D maybe TRBD1 (6 bases). V shed 0 bases and J shed 9 bases, with 15 bases lying between them. The CDR3 spans 16 residues. The V gene's germline CDR1 is MNHNY and CDR2 SVGAGI (reference sequence). The CDR3 DNA reads TGTGCCAGCAGTTACTCGGGTGGGAGGGGGATTTCACCCCTCCACTTT. Protein sequence: CASSYSGGRGISPLHF.

This clonotype was seen a handful of times. The chain employs TRBV27 and TRBJ2-7; 8 positions agree with TRBD1. CDR3 size: 12 residues. The germline CDR1 and CDR2 sequences are MNHEY and SMNVEV (reference sequence). With V trimmed by 8 bases and J by 7 bases, 7 bases remained unmatched. The CDR3 nucleotides are TGTGCCAGCGGACTCAGGGGGCTGGAGCAGTACTTC. Translated: CASGLRGLEQYF.

This clonotype was seen many times. This rearrangement joins TRBV2 to TRBJ1-1, with TRBD1 matching over 10 bases. Per germline, CDR1 SNHLY and CDR2 FYNNEI. Unmatched junction bases numbered 10, after V lost 3 bases and J lost 3 bases. CDR3 length: 17 residues. CDR3 DNA: TGTGCCAGCAGTGATCCCGGGACAGGGGTGGGGGACACTGAAGCTTTCTTT. Its translation is CASSDPGTGVGDTEAFF. The complete variable domain, with remaining parts taken from reference TRBV2 and TRBJ1-1, reads EPEVTQTPSHQVTQMGQEVILRCVPISNHLYFYWYRQILGQKVEFLVSFYNNEISEKSEIFDDQFSVERPDGSNFTLKIRSTKLEDSAMYFCASSDPGTGVGDTEAFFGQGTRLTVV.

This clonotype appeared a few times. A clone one base away is much larger, so this may be a read error. The chain recombines TRBV25-1 with TRBJ2-1; 14 nucleotides align to TRBD2. Germline CDR1 is MGHDK and CDR2 is SYGVNS. J gave up 0 bases and V 2 bases, and 12 bases lay outside the gene matches. The CDR3 is made up of 21 amino acids. Here the CDR3 reads CASSEDPGTSGGRSSYNEQFF. The CDR3 region has the DNA TGTGCCAGCAGTGAAGACCCCGGGACTAGCGGGGGACGGAGCTCCTACAATGAGCAGTTCTTC.

This clonotype was counted ten times or more. The J gene is TRBJ1-1, the V gene TRBV5-1; 8 bases align to TRBD1. Trimming removed 2 bases from V and 1 base from J; junction bases left unmatched: 1. Germline assignment: CDR1 SGHRS and CDR2 YFSETQ. The CDR3 loop spans 14 amino acids. The CDR3 is CASSFDRGNTEAFF. The DNA of the CDR3 is TGCGCCAGCAGCTTCGACAGGGGGAACACTGAAGCTTTCTTT.

A few counts support this clonotype. V usage is TRBV24-1 and J usage is TRBJ2-2; TRBD2 matches at 9 bases. The CDR3 extends over 14 amino acids. Germline trimming cut 1 base from V and 11 bases from J; bases unmatched to any gene: 4. Per germline, CDR1 KGHDR and CDR2 SFDVKD. The CDR3 is CATSDLAGGRELFF. The CDR3 DNA is TGTGCCACCAGTGATTTAGCGGGAGGCCGAGAGCTGTTTTTT.

This clonotype was observed many times. The chain carries TRBV3-1 and TRBJ2-7; 10 nucleotides line up with TRBD2. V was clipped by 5 bases and J by 0 bases; unmatched bases: 16. The CDR3 totals 19 residues. From germline, CDR1 is LGHDT and CDR2 YNNKEL (reference sequence). The CDR3 coding sequence is TGTGCCAGCAGCTCTTTGGATGGTAGAGCGGGAGGGAGCTCCTACGAGCAGTACTTC. This gives the protein CASSSLDGRAGGSSYEQYF.

The sample holds many counts of this clonotype. The gene calls are TRBV5-1 and TRBJ1-2, with D perhaps TRBD1 (6 bases). Trimming stripped 0 bases from V and 7 bases from J, with 13 bases between. The CDR3 totals 14 residues. CDR1 is SGHRS and CDR2 is YFSETQ in the germline V gene. CDR3 residues: CASSLDIRGVGYTF. The DNA of the CDR3 is TGCGCCAGCAGCTTGGATATCAGGGGCGTTGGCTACACCTTC.

This clonotype occurred many times. The chain couples TRBV10-3 to TRBJ1-1; 7 bases agree with TRBD1. The length of the CDR3 is 14 residues. With 6 bases clipped from V and 6 bases from J, the junction kept 10 bases outside the gene matches. In germline, CDR1 is ENHRY, CDR2 SYGVKD. CDR3 in DNA: TGTGCCATCAGACCACAGGGGAAAGTCCCTGAAGCTTTCTTT. Translation gives CAIRPQGKVPEAFF.

This clonotype was counted at least ten times. CDR3: CASSSGRDTGELFF. The DNA for the CDR3 is TGTGCCAGCAGCTCCGGCAGGGACACCGGGGAGCTGTTTTTT. The genes are TRBV7-8 and TRBJ2-2; D might be TRBD1 (5 bases). This CDR3 comprises 14 residues. V lost 4 bases, J lost 3 bases, and 9 bases lay in between. CDR1 SGHVS and CDR2 FQNEAQ come from the germline V gene.

This clonotype showed up many times. The DNA of the CDR3 is TGTGCCAGCAGGGACCGAGCGGGAGTTAACACCGGGGAGCTGTTTTTT. Translation gives CASRDRAGVNTGELFF. The rearrangement links TRBV27 to TRBJ2-2, with TRBD2 matching 8 bases. Trimming at V came to 6 bases and at J to 2 bases, leaving 8 bases not matched to a gene. This CDR3 has 16 amino acids. Germline values: CDR1 MNHEY, CDR2 SMNVEV (reference sequence).

This clonotype was observed at least ten times. The chain employs TRBV28 and TRBJ1-1; 7 bases map to TRBD1. CDR1 is MDHEN, CDR2 SYDVKM, per germline. The CDR3 has 14 amino acids. V lost 7 bases to trimming and J lost 5 bases; unmatched junction nucleotides: 10. CDR3 nucleotides: TGTGCCAGCAAACACAGGGGCGTGGGGACTGAAGCTTTCTTT. Amino acids: CASKHRGVGTEAFF.

This clonotype was counted many times. The chain couples TRBV20-1 to TRBJ2-5; D unresolved. Between the trimmed V and J ends, which lost 0 bases and 0 bases, there was a span of 11 bases. Per germline, CDR1 DFQATT and CDR2 SNEGSKA (reference sequence). The CDR3 is 15 residues long. In DNA, the CDR3 is TGCAGTGCTAGAGATCTCACTGGGTACCAAGAGACCCAGTACTTC. It translates to CSARDLTGYQETQYF.

This clonotype was observed many times. This sequence joins TRBV11-2 and TRBJ2-7, with 10 bases that match TRBD1. This CDR3 contains 15 residues. CDR1 and CDR2 (germline): SGHAT, FQNNGV. V shed 7 bases, J shed 3 bases, and the junction held 9 bases outside the gene matches. The DNA for the CDR3 is TGTGCCAGCACACCCTCGGGACAGGGGATCTACGAGCAGTACTTC. Protein product: CASTPSGQGIYEQYF.

This clonotype occurred many times. This chain joins TRBV3-1 and TRBJ2-7; TRBD2 matches at 16 bases. The CDR3 runs 20 residues. Per the germline V gene, CDR1 is LGHDT and CDR2 is YNNKEL (reference sequence). V lost 2 bases to trimming and J lost 1 base; unmatched junction nucleotides: 11. The CDR3 sequence: CASSQPLGTSGRALSYEQYF. DNA of the CDR3: TGTGCCAGCAGCCAACCACTCGGGACTAGCGGGAGGGCCCTATCCTACGAGCAGTACTTC.

The chain joins TRBV6-1 to TRBJ1-6; 10 bases line up with TRBD1. There are 13 residues in the CDR3. Germline V gene lookup returns CDR1 MNHNS and CDR2 SASEGT. Germline trimming cut 5 bases from V and 9 bases from J; bases unmatched to any gene: 1. CDR3: CASSRQGASPLHF. CDR3 DNA: TGTGCCAGCAGTCGACAGGGGGCTTCACCCCTCCACTTT.

This clonotype was observed many times. The chain links TRBV29-1 to TRBJ2-1; 10 bases map to TRBD1. Looked up from germline, CDR1 is SQVTM and CDR2 is ANQGSEA. The ends lost 4 bases at V and 0 bases at J; junction bases unmatched: 9. The CDR3 is made up of 17 amino acids. The CDR3, as DNA: TGCAGCGTTGTGGACAGGGGGACAGATAGCTCCTACAATGAGCAGTTCTTC. Translating gives CSVVDRGTDSSYNEQFF.

In this sample, this clonotype turned up many times. J is TRBJ1-1 and V is TRBV5-6; D is unresolved. V was clipped by 5 bases and J by 0 bases, with 23 bases between them. The CDR3 has 18 residues. Germline V gene data show CDR1 as SGHDT and CDR2 as YYEEEE. Here the CDR3 reads CASSSKYHARTMNTEAFF. CDR3 nucleotide sequence: TGTGCCAGCAGTTCCAAATATCACGCAAGAACCATGAACACTGAAGCTTTCTTT.

This clonotype was observed many times. For the CDR3, the DNA is TGTGCCAGCAGCCCGGAAGGAGCAGGGTTTAACACTGAAGCTTTCTTT. Its translation: CASSPEGAGFNTEAFF. This rearrangement joins TRBV3-1 to TRBJ1-1; a possible D gene is TRBD1 (5 bases). The CDR3 covers 16 residues. Per the germline V gene, CDR1 is LGHDT and CDR2 is YNNKEL (reference sequence). The V gene lost 4 bases and the J gene lost 2 bases, with 17 bases spanning the gap.

There are many counts of this clonotype. The rearrangement joins TRBV10-3 to TRBJ2-5; 9 bases line up with TRBD1. This CDR3 has 15 residues. V trimming: 6 bases; J trimming: 1 base; junction bases outside the gene matches: 6. Per the germline V gene, CDR1 is ENHRY and CDR2 is SYGVKD. Written as DNA, the CDR3 is TGTGCCATCAGACCAGGGACAGGGCCCCAAGAGACCCAGTACTTC. Protein sequence: CAIRPGTGPQETQYF.

Concerning this clonotype: Possible read error: a much larger clone is one base away. The rearrangement uses TRBV19 and TRBJ2-1, with 9 bases matching TRBD2. The CDR3 covers 15 residues. CDR1 is LNHDA, CDR2 SQIVND, per germline (reference sequence). This CDR3 is CASTPGLASYNEQSF. The CDR3 region has the DNA TGTGCCAGTACCCCCGGACTAGCGTCTTACAATGAGCAGTCCTTC.

V and J are TRBV6-4 and TRBJ1-6; tentative D call: TRBD1 (5 bases). The CDR3 covers 17 residues. Trimming left V 6 bases short and J 5 bases short, with 20 bases between. Germline CDR1 MRHNA, CDR2 SNTAGT. The CDR3 region is CASRGPGAQVDNSPLHF. The CDR3 coding sequence is TGTGCCAGCAGGGGCCCGGGAGCACAGGTAGATAATTCACCCCTCCACTTT.

There are many counts of this clonotype. The rearrangement links TRBV10-2 to TRBJ2-3; 10 bases are a match to TRBD2. CDR3 size: 15 residues. Germline-derived CDR1 and CDR2 are WSHSY and SAAADI. J lost 2 bases, V lost 7 bases, and 6 bases had no gene match. For the CDR3, the DNA is TGCGCCAGCATCGGAGCGGGAGGGGCCACAGATACGCAGTATTTT. Translated: CASIGAGGATDTQYF.

This clonotype was seen repeatedly, ten times or more. This chain connects TRBV10-3 to TRBJ2-7; 9 bases agree with TRBD1. The CDR3 has 14 residues. The germline CDR1 and CDR2 sequences are ENHRY and SYGVKD. After removal of 4 bases from V and 6 bases from J, the junction contained 7 bases not matched to a gene. The CDR3 reads CAISGGQGGREQYF. The CDR3 bases are TGTGCCATCAGTGGGGGACAGGGAGGCCGCGAGCAGTACTTC.